This TCR beta chain was found in a study of cytomegalovirus exposure and HLA in healthy donors. Study-level information: There were some 120 million unique TCR beta sequences, drawn from approximately 190 million T cells, in an earlier analysis.

Both 60 Vbeta primers and 13 Jbeta primers went into the PCR. The assay was immunoSEQ multiplex PCR, and TCRdb's table has in-frame clones only and misses some. This sample yields over 130,000 clones, of which almost 85% are seen a single time; 1.4% belongs to the top ten. This clone was observed once. The antigen is undetermined. Study findings and constraints: Most of the CMV-associated TCR beta chains (in a later analysis) appeared to be HLA-restricted.

Germline V gene lookup returns CDR1 MDHEN and CDR2 SYDVKM. This CDR3 is built from 15 residues. With 5 bases clipped from V and 3 bases from J, the junction kept 3 bases outside the gene matches. The sample taken for sequencing was PBMCs. This sequence joins TRBV28 and TRBJ2-7; TRBD2 matches at 14 bases. This TCR was recovered from a man under 40 in good health and CMV-seropositive. CDR3 protein: CASSRGLAGGYEQYF. CDR3 nucleotide sequence: TGTGCCAGCAGTAGAGGACTAGCGGGAGGCTACGAGCAGTACTTC.